This TCR beta chain was sequenced for a study of cytomegalovirus exposure and HLA in healthy donors. Study-level background: One earlier analysis, a look at about 179 million T cells, found some 120 million unique TCR beta sequences.

This PCR relied on a set of 60 Vbeta primers and 13 Jbeta primers. Produced via immunoSEQ multiplex PCR; TCRdb's table is partial and in-frame only. The table includes about 150,000 clones, 79% detected once. This clone has more than one count but fewer than ten. What it binds is not known. V gave up 8 bases and J gave up 0 bases; unmatched junction bases: 6. This CDR3 region has 14 residues. Germline lookup yields CDR1 MNHNS and CDR2 SASEGT. Study-wide results and limits: The HLA-A and HLA-B alleles of most subjects were reportedly predicted accurately from TCR beta sequences. Exclusion applied to some V segments, including TRBV6-2 and TRBV6-3, as they were indistinguishable.

The receptor comes from a young man in good health and CMV-seropositive. The sample comprised PBMCs. The chain joins TRBV6-1 to TRBJ1-1; 7 bases line up with TRBD1. The CDR3 DNA is TGTGCCAGCCCTCCGACAGGGCTGAACACTGAAGCTTTCTTT. Its translation: CASPPTGLNTEAFF.